This is a list of T cell receptor beta chains from one sample in a study of beta chain features in type 1 diabetes. Profiled with immunoSEQ multiplex PCR; TCRdb holds only in-frame clones, not every one. The sample has some 230,000 clones; roughly 9.6% are singletons. Sequenced input: naive CD4+ T cells from blood. The receptors shown here come from a woman aged 18-29 years in good health. Each CDR3 is given with its conserved first and last residue. Each record gives: J gene, clone size, V gene, D gene, CDR3 DNA, CDR3 protein. The D gene is left open where the match is weak. The size entry is marked missing in some rows and otherwise reads once, few, many or a size class.

J gene: TRBJ2-1; clone size: NA; V gene: TRBV9; D gene: NA; CDR3 DNA: TGTGCCAGCAGCGTAGACCCGGGGAGGAATGAGCAGTTCTTC; CDR3 protein: CASSVDPGRNEQFF
J gene: TRBJ2-1; clone size: few; V gene: TRBV5-4; D gene: TRBD2; CDR3 DNA: TGTGCCAGCAGCTTGGCAGGACTAGGCAATGTCGAGCAGTTCTTC; CDR3 protein: CASSLAGLGNVEQFF
J gene: TRBJ2-3; clone size: NA; V gene: TRBV5-6; D gene: NA; CDR3 DNA: TGTGCCAGCAGCTGGAATGGGGGGTCGGGCACAGATACGCAGTATTTT; CDR3 protein: CASSWNGGSGTDTQYF
J gene: TRBJ2-5; clone size: once; V gene: TRBV10-1; D gene: NA; CDR3 DNA: TGCGCCAGCAGTACAGGACAAAATCAAGAGACCCAGTACTTC; CDR3 protein: CASSTGQNQETQYF
J gene: TRBJ2-6; clone size: NA; V gene: TRBV15; D gene: TRBD1; CDR3 DNA: TGTGCCACCAGCAGGGGGGACAGAGGAAGATCTGGCGCCAACGTCCTGACTTTC; CDR3 protein: CATSRGDRGRSGANVLTF
J gene: TRBJ1-4; clone size: NA; V gene: TRBV6-1; D gene: NA; CDR3 DNA: TGTGCCAGCAGTGACGCTTGGGGAGGCTCAGGGTCTAATGAAAAACTGTTTTTT; CDR3 protein: CASSDAWGGSGSNEKLFF
J gene: TRBJ2-1; clone size: NA; V gene: TRBV18; D gene: NA; CDR3 DNA: TGTGCCAGCTCACCACAAATGAGACTAGACACCCTAGTGAAATCCTACAATGAGCAGTTCTTC; CDR3 protein: CASSPQMRLDTLVKSYNEQFF
J gene: TRBJ1-1; clone size: NA; V gene: TRBV2; D gene: TRBD1; CDR3 DNA: TGTGCCAGCATAACAGGGGGGAGGACTGAAGCTTTCTTT; CDR3 protein: CASITGGRTEAFF
J gene: TRBJ2-1; clone size: NA; V gene: TRBV9; D gene: NA; CDR3 DNA: TGTGCCAGCAGCCCCCAGGGCAGTGAGCAGTTCTTC; CDR3 protein: CASSPQGSEQFF
J gene: TRBJ1-2; clone size: few; V gene: TRBV5-4; D gene: TRBD1; CDR3 DNA: TGTGCCAGCAGCCTTCGGGACAGGGTTAACTATGGCTACACCTTC; CDR3 protein: CASSLRDRVNYGYTF
J gene: TRBJ2-5; clone size: few; V gene: TRBV11-2; D gene: TRBD1; CDR3 DNA: TGTGCCAGCACCCAGACAGGGGGCGACGGGGAGACCCAGTACTTC; CDR3 protein: CASTQTGGDGETQYF
J gene: TRBJ2-1; clone size: few; V gene: TRBV7-3; D gene: TRBD2; CDR3 DNA: TGTGCCAGCAGCCTCCGGACTAGCGGGGGGTCCGCATACAATGAGCAGTTCTTC; CDR3 protein: CASSLRTSGGSAYNEQFF
J gene: TRBJ1-1; clone size: NA; V gene: TRBV5-1; D gene: TRBD1; CDR3 DNA: TGCGCCAGCAGCCCGGGACAGATGAACACTGAAGCTTTCTTT; CDR3 protein: CASSPGQMNTEAFF
J gene: TRBJ1-1; clone size: few; V gene: TRBV11-2; D gene: NA; CDR3 DNA: TGTGCCAGCAGCCGAAATCCAGGGGAAACTGAAGCTTTCTTT; CDR3 protein: CASSRNPGETEAFF
J gene: TRBJ1-2; clone size: few; V gene: TRBV30; D gene: TRBD1; CDR3 DNA: TGTGCCTGGAGTGACCCGGACAGGGGGCGCGACTATGGCTACACCTTC; CDR3 protein: CAWSDPDRGRDYGYTF
J gene: TRBJ1-1; clone size: few; V gene: TRBV7-9; D gene: NA; CDR3 DNA: TGTGCCAGCAGCTTCAGGCAGGCCCTGAACACTGAAGCTTTCTTT; CDR3 protein: CASSFRQALNTEAFF
J gene: TRBJ1-3; clone size: few; V gene: TRBV30; D gene: NA; CDR3 DNA: TGTGCCTGGAGTTGGGAGAGAGGAAACACCATATATTTT; CDR3 protein: CAWSWERGNTIYF
J gene: TRBJ1-2; clone size: NA; V gene: TRBV15; D gene: NA; CDR3 DNA: TGTGCCACCAGCCCCCGCCAGGCCAACTATGGCTACACCTTC; CDR3 protein: CATSPRQANYGYTF
J gene: TRBJ2-3; clone size: NA; V gene: TRBV5-4; D gene: TRBD2; CDR3 DNA: TGTGCCAGCAGCTTGGCGCGGCGGGAGGGGGCAGATACGCAGTATTTT; CDR3 protein: CASSLARREGADTQYF
J gene: TRBJ1-5; clone size: NA; V gene: TRBV30; D gene: NA; CDR3 DNA: TGTGCCTGGAGTGTAACAGGGCCCCCCAATCAGCCCCAGCATTTT; CDR3 protein: CAWSVTGPPNQPQHF
J gene: TRBJ1-4; clone size: few; V gene: TRBV9; D gene: NA; CDR3 DNA: TGTGCCAGCAGCGACCCTCGGGGGGAAAAACTGTTTTTT; CDR3 protein: CASSDPRGEKLFF
J gene: TRBJ2-7; clone size: few; V gene: TRBV9; D gene: NA; CDR3 DNA: TGTGCCAGCAGCGTATATGGGGATGAGGGCGAGCAGTACTTC; CDR3 protein: CASSVYGDEGEQYF
J gene: TRBJ2-3; clone size: NA; V gene: TRBV5-1; D gene: TRBD2; CDR3 DNA: TGCGCCAGCAGCTTGGGTTCACGGAATTTGGGACTAGCGGGGGGAGTGGATACGCAGTATTTT; CDR3 protein: CASSLGSRNLGLAGGVDTQYF
J gene: TRBJ1-5; clone size: few; V gene: TRBV28; D gene: TRBD1; CDR3 DNA: TGTGCCAGCAGCCGACCACTGGACAGGGGGGCTTATAGCAATCAGCCCCAGCATTTT; CDR3 protein: CASSRPLDRGAYSNQPQHF
J gene: TRBJ1-1; clone size: NA; V gene: TRBV30; D gene: NA; CDR3 DNA: TGTGCCTGGAGTGTACGGAGTAGCACTGAAGCTTTCTTT; CDR3 protein: CAWSVRSSTEAFF
J gene: TRBJ2-7; clone size: NA; V gene: TRBV21-1; D gene: NA; CDR3 DNA: TGTGCCAGCAGCAAAGCCTTTTGTCGACACTCCTACGAGCAGTACTTC; CDR3 protein: CASSKAFCRHSYEQYF
J gene: TRBJ2-2; clone size: few; V gene: TRBV6-6; D gene: TRBD1; CDR3 DNA: TGTGCCAGCAGTTACCCCAACAGGGGTAACACCGGGGAGCTGTTTTTT; CDR3 protein: CASSYPNRGNTGELFF
J gene: TRBJ2-1; clone size: NA; V gene: TRBV6-5; D gene: TRBD1; CDR3 DNA: TGTGCCAGCAGCCTCGGGACAGGGATTTTTGATGAGCAGTTCTTC; CDR3 protein: CASSLGTGIFDEQFF
J gene: TRBJ1-2; clone size: NA; V gene: TRBV7-9; D gene: NA; CDR3 DNA: TGTGCCAGCAGTTTGGGGGGCTATGGCTACACCTTC; CDR3 protein: CASSLGGYGYTF
J gene: TRBJ2-2; clone size: NA; V gene: TRBV2; D gene: TRBD1; CDR3 DNA: TGTGCCAGCGGACAGGGGAACACCGGGGAGCTGTTTTTT; CDR3 protein: CASGQGNTGELFF
J gene: TRBJ1-4; clone size: few; V gene: TRBV6-6; D gene: TRBD1; CDR3 DNA: TGTGCCAGCCGCCAGGGGGTTACAACTAATGAAAAACTGTTTTTT; CDR3 protein: CASRQGVTTNEKLFF
J gene: TRBJ2-2; clone size: few; V gene: TRBV18; D gene: TRBD1; CDR3 DNA: TGTGCCAGCTCACCACCGTCGGCAGGGGGTACCGGGGAGCTGTTTTTT; CDR3 protein: CASSPPSAGGTGELFF
J gene: TRBJ2-1; clone size: few; V gene: TRBV11-2; D gene: NA; CDR3 DNA: TGTGCCAGCAGCTTAGGGACTTTCTCCTACAATGAGCAGTTCTTC; CDR3 protein: CASSLGTFSYNEQFF
J gene: TRBJ2-1; clone size: NA; V gene: TRBV29-1; D gene: TRBD1; CDR3 DNA: TGCAGCGTAACCCGGGACAGGGGGCTAAATGAGCAGTTCTTC; CDR3 protein: CSVTRDRGLNEQFF
J gene: TRBJ2-2; clone size: NA; V gene: TRBV18; D gene: TRBD2; CDR3 DNA: TGTGCCAGCTCACCAGGAAGTTCGCGCCTAGCGGGAGATGCCGGGGAGCTGTTTTTT; CDR3 protein: CASSPGSSRLAGDAGELFF
J gene: TRBJ1-5; clone size: NA; V gene: TRBV25-1; D gene: NA; CDR3 DNA: TGTGCCAGCAGTTTTGGCGGGCCCCAGCATTTT; CDR3 protein: CASSFGGPQHF
J gene: TRBJ1-2; clone size: few; V gene: TRBV5-1; D gene: TRBD1; CDR3 DNA: TGCGCCAGCAGCTTGGCCGACAGGGATGAGGAGGGCTACACCTTC; CDR3 protein: CASSLADRDEEGYTF
J gene: TRBJ1-1; clone size: few; V gene: TRBV7-9; D gene: NA; CDR3 DNA: TGTGCCAGCAGCTTAGGCCCGGGACAATCAGGTTTCTTT; CDR3 protein: CASSLGPGQSGFF